This section outlines one TCR beta chain sequence together with its context. What it binds is unknown. The junction departs from germline at one end; a sequencing error may be responsible. This sample was taken from a study of T cells in Graves' hyperthyroidism and ophthalmopathy. At the level of the study: Pretreatment peripheral blood was obtained at initial diagnosis. Study results and limitations: It was a median about 6.5 months before onset that the model predicted ophthalmopathy. Most clonotypes that expanded in the thyroid above 0.001 also showed up in blood.

CDR1 LNHDA and CDR2 SQIVND come from the germline V gene (reference sequence). The CDR3 has 19 amino acids. Amplified regions were TCR beta CDR3 sequences from RNA transcripts. TCR CDR3 underwent first-round RT-PCR with the HTBI primer set. A single record per CDR3 protein comes from TCRdb applying MiXCR to the multiplex PCR reads. The data contain 200,000 to 250,000 distinct CDR3 sequences, about a sixth of them singletons. What was sequenced was blood. The chain couples TRBV19 to TRBJ2-1; 11 bases fit TRBD2. This clonotype was obtained from a young woman with Graves' ophthalmopathy. CDR3 bases: TGTGCCAGTAGTATAGCCCATAAGGCGGCTAGCGGGGGGTACAATGAGCGGTTCTTC. It encodes CASSIAHKAASGGYNERFF.